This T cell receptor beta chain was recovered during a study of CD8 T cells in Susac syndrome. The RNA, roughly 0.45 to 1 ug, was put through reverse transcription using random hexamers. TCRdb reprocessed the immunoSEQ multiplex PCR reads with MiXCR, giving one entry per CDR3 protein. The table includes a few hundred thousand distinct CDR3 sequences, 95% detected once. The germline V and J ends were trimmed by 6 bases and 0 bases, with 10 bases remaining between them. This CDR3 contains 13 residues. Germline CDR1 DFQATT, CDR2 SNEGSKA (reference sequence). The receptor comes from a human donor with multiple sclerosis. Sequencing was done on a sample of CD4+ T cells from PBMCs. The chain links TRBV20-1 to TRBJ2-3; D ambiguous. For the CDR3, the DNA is TGCAGTGCGGCACGGATTAGCACAGATACGCAGTATTTT. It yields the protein CSAARISTDTQYF.